The rows below give T cell receptor beta chains drawn from one sample of a study of identical twins. TCRdb itself ran the 5' RACE reads through MiXCR, one entry per CDR3 protein. The sample holds 350,000 or so distinct CDR3 sequences, about 10% seen once. Sequenced: naive T cells sorted from blood. All receptors come from a woman aged 50 to 60 in good health. Each CDR3 is given with its conserved first and last residue. A D gene is named only where the DNA matches it firmly. Only part of the rows carry a size: once, few, many, or a class if the clone is expanded.

d_call	v_call	clone_size	j_call	cdr3_aa	cdr3_nt
NA	TRBV5-1	NA	TRBJ2-1	CASSTSRDTQGGEQFF	TGCGCCAGCAGCACCTCCCGGGACACCCAAGGCGGTGAGCAGTTCTTC
TRBD1	TRBV30	NA	TRBJ2-3	CAWSVGGQGTSSYF	TGTGCCTGGAGTGTCGGGGGACAGGGGACCTCTTCTTATTTT
TRBD1	TRBV20-1	few	TRBJ2-3	CSASPYPGEGAEDTQYF	TGCAGTGCTAGTCCGTACCCGGGTGAGGGGGCCGAGGATACGCAGTATTTT
TRBD2	TRBV12-3/TRBV12-4	many	TRBJ2-7	CASAEGLAGDEQYF	TGTGCCAGCGCAGAGGGACTAGCGGGGGACGAGCAGTACTTC
TRBD2	TRBV2	many	TRBJ2-1	CASRAGTSGRNINEQFF	TGTGCCAGCAGGGCGGGGACTAGCGGGAGGAATATCAATGAGCAGTTCTTC
NA	TRBV29-1	many	TRBJ2-3	CSVDGNTDTQYF	TGCAGCGTTGACGGGAACACAGATACGCAGTATTTT
NA	TRBV4-1	NA	TRBJ1-4	CASDGGGLEKLFF	TGCGCCAGCGACGGGGGGGGGTTGGAAAAACTGTTTTTT
NA	TRBV11-2	many	TRBJ1-5	CASSWGDQPQHF	TGTGCCAGCAGTTGGGGGGATCAGCCCCAGCATTTT
NA	TRBV5-6	few	TRBJ2-3	CASSFLHTDTQYF	TGTGCCAGCAGCTTCCTCCACACAGATACGCAGTATTTT
NA	TRBV5-1	NA	TRBJ2-6	CASSPFRTAFGANVLTF	TGCGCCAGCAGCCCCTTCCGGACAGCGTTTGGGGCCAACGTCCTGACTTTC
NA	TRBV27	many	TRBJ1-5	CASSPRDGSNQPQHF	TGTGCCAGCAGTCCCCGGGACGGGAGCAATCAGCCCCAGCATTTT
TRBD1	TRBV5-1	many	TRBJ2-5	CASSLEQGETQYF	TGCGCCAGCAGCTTGGAACAGGGGGAGACCCAGTACTTC
NA	TRBV4-1	NA	TRBJ2-3	CASSHPSVSTDTQYF	TGCGCCAGCAGCCACCCCAGCGTCAGCACAGATACGCAGTATTTT
TRBD2	TRBV5-1	NA	TRBJ2-1	CASRTSGPDNEQFF	TGCGCCAGCAGAACTAGCGGGCCCGACAATGAGCAGTTCTTC
TRBD1	TRBV3-1	NA	TRBJ1-2	CASSQTNWDRAGYTF	TGTGCCAGCAGCCAAACCAACTGGGACAGGGCCGGCTACACCTTC
TRBD2	TRBV12-3/TRBV12-4	many	TRBJ2-3	CASSLALVAGPPDTQYF	TGTGCCAGCAGTTTAGCGCTGGTAGCGGGCCCCCCAGATACGCAGTATTTT
NA	TRBV5-1	few	TRBJ2-1	CASSPGVGTPFF	TGCGCCAGCAGCCCAGGGGTGGGGACCCCGTTCTTC
TRBD1	TRBV19	few	TRBJ2-2	CASSKPGQGTGELFF	TGTGCCAGTAGTAAGCCGGGACAGGGAACCGGGGAGCTGTTTTTT
NA	TRBV7-8	NA	TRBJ2-1	CASSFNSGGKPYNEQFF	TGTGCCAGCAGCTTTAATTCAGGAGGGAAACCCTACAATGAGCAGTTCTTC
NA	TRBV5-1	many	TRBJ2-5	CASSLASQQETQYF	TGCGCCAGCAGCTTGGCAAGTCAGCAAGAGACCCAGTACTTC
NA	TRBV5-1	many	TRBJ2-6	CASSLVAADSGANVLTF	TGCGCCAGCAGCTTGGTGGCGGCAGACTCTGGGGCCAACGTCCTGACTTTC
TRBD1	TRBV12-3/TRBV12-4	NA	TRBJ1-5	CASSSGQGYQPQHF	TGTGCCAGCAGTTCGGGACAGGGTTATCAGCCCCAGCATTTT
TRBD1	TRBV6-2/TRBV6-3	NA	TRBJ1-1	CASSTRDRGLAEAFF	TGTGCCAGCAGTACCAGGGACAGGGGGTTGGCTGAAGCTTTCTTT
TRBD1	TRBV11-3	few	TRBJ2-1	CASSSPGTGANNEQFF	TGTGCCAGCAGCTCTCCCGGGACAGGGGCCAACAATGAGCAGTTCTTC
TRBD2	TRBV5-1	many	TRBJ2-1	CASKAGGRLEQFF	TGCGCCAGCAAAGCGGGCGGGAGGTTGGAGCAGTTCTTC
NA	TRBV20-1	NA	TRBJ2-1	CSARGAPSYNEQFF	TGCAGTGCTAGAGGGGCCCCCTCCTACAATGAGCAGTTCTTC
NA	TRBV7-9	NA	TRBJ2-5	CASSLESDGETQYF	TGTGCCAGCAGCTTAGAGTCCGATGGAGAGACCCAGTACTTC
NA	TRBV6-6	few	TRBJ1-1	CASSKGDKTHKVFF	TGTGCCAGCAGCAAAGGAGACAAGACCCATAAGGTTTTCTTT
NA	TRBV5-1	few	TRBJ1-1	CASSFPPRGGSSEAFF	TGCGCCAGCAGCTTCCCACCACGGGGCGGCTCGTCTGAAGCTTTCTTT
TRBD1	TRBV4-1	many	TRBJ2-3	CASSQTGLNTQYF	TGCGCCAGCAGCCAGACAGGGTTAAATACGCAGTATTTT
NA	TRBV12-3/TRBV12-4	many	TRBJ1-5	CASSFRGSRNQPQHF	TGTGCCAGCAGTTTTAGAGGGAGTCGCAATCAGCCCCAGCATTTT
TRBD2	TRBV7-8	NA	TRBJ2-1	CASSLGASGDLYNEQFF	TGTGCCAGCAGCTTAGGGGCTAGCGGGGATCTCTACAATGAGCAGTTCTTC
NA	TRBV3-1	few	TRBJ1-1	CASSQSSPANTEAFF	TGTGCCAGCAGCCAATCCAGTCCGGCGAACACTGAAGCTTTCTTT
NA	TRBV29-1	few	TRBJ2-1	CSVEDPGGSKSEQFF	TGCAGCGTTGAAGATCCCGGGGGCTCCAAGTCGGAGCAGTTCTTC
TRBD2	TRBV29-1	many	TRBJ2-5	CSVVPSSGRIQETQYF	TGCAGCGTTGTTCCCTCAAGCGGGAGGATTCAAGAGACCCAGTACTTC
NA	TRBV5-1	NA	TRBJ2-3	CASSSRAVSITDTQYF	TGCGCCAGCAGCTCTCGCGCGGTCTCGATCACAGATACGCAGTATTTT
NA	TRBV20-1	NA	TRBJ2-1	CSASSSMIGAYNEQFF	TGCAGTGCCAGCTCCAGCATGATAGGGGCCTACAATGAGCAGTTCTTC
NA	TRBV4-1	few	TRBJ2-5	CASSRGGARQETQYF	TGCGCCAGCAGCCGTGGAGGGGCGAGGCAAGAGACCCAGTACTTC
NA	TRBV6-5	few	TRBJ1-5	CASSSRQHNQPQHF	TGTGCCAGCAGCTCAAGACAACACAATCAGCCCCAGCATTTT
TRBD1	TRBV14	few	TRBJ1-3	CASSQDSRGLGNTIYF	TGTGCCAGCAGCCAAGATTCCAGGGGGCTCGGAAACACCATATATTTT
NA	TRBV20-1	once	TRBJ2-3	CSASRPDGSNF	TGCAGTGCTAGTCGCCCGGACGGCAGTAATTTT
TRBD2	TRBV5-1	few	TRBJ2-6	CASSFSAGWEASGSSGANVLTF	TGCGCCAGCAGCTTCTCGGCAGGGTGGGAGGCTAGCGGTTCATCCGGGGCCAACGTCCTGACTTTC